This paragraph reports one TCR beta chain. Amplified TCR beta CDR3 regions came from RNA transcripts. First-round RT-PCR with HTBI primers amplified the TCR CDR3 region. TCRdb reanalysed the multiplex PCR reads using MiXCR and keeps one entry per CDR3 protein. The table lists hundreds of thousands of distinct CDR3 sequences, over 35% of them singletons. This entry is derived from a study of T cells in Graves' hyperthyroidism and ophthalmopathy. CDR3 length equals 14 residues. V shed 6 bases and J shed 0 bases, with 11 bases lying between them. CDR1 is WSHSY and CDR2 is SAAADI in the germline V gene. The origin of this receptor is a young man with Graves' hyperthyroidism. Sequencing used blood. This sequence joins TRBV10-2 and TRBJ1-1; possible D gene TRBD1, 6 bases. The CDR3 nucleotides are TGCGCCAGCAGGATGGGGGCCATGAACACTGAAGCTTTCTTT. This encodes CASRMGAMNTEAFF.